Given below is one T cell receptor (beta chain) in context. The data were produced by immunoSEQ multiplex PCR, yet TCRdb's version contains in-frame clones alone and is incomplete. The repertoire includes about 32,000 clones, around 82% of them detected once, and about 18% sits in the top ten. The source of the sample is a study of sequential checkpoint blockade in melanoma. Treatment: randomized to nivolumab then ipilimumab (arm A) or the reverse (arm B). The CDR3 spans 14 residues. V was clipped by 5 bases and J by 5 bases; unmatched bases: 9. Germline lookup yields CDR1 MNHEY and CDR2 SMNVEV (reference sequence).

The gene calls are TRBV27 and TRBJ2-7; 7 bases align to TRBD1. The specimen was CD8+ T cells sorted from blood (inferred from file names), collected from a patient given nivolumab and ipilimumab in sequence. The source of this sequence is a human donor with melanoma. CDR3 in amino acids: CASSPRTGRNEQYF. CDR3 nucleotides: TGTGCCAGCAGTCCCCGGACAGGACGGAACGAGCAGTACTTC.